This is a list of T cell receptor beta chains from one sample in a study of blood T cell repertoires in COVID-19. Assay: immunoSEQ multiplex PCR; the TCRdb copy retains only in-frame clones and omits some. Of 130,000 to 150,000 clones in the sample, over 85% were seen once. Source material: peripheral blood. These receptor sequences come from a human donor in a cohort sampled during active COVID-19. CDR3s include the opening cysteine and the closing phenylalanine or tryptophan. The order of the fields is clone size, CDR3 length, D gene, V gene, J gene, CDR3 protein, CDR3 DNA. The D gene is left open where the match is weak. Where a row states a size, it is once, few, many or the class of an expanded clone; other rows omit it.

size: -; length: 14; D: TRBD1; V: TRBV3-1/TRBV3-2; J: TRBJ1-1; CDR3: CASNRQGGVTEAFF; DNA: TGTGCCAGCAACCGACAGGGTGGGGTCACTGAAGCTTTCTTT
size: -; length: 14; D: -; V: TRBV7-8; J: TRBJ1-1; CDR3: CASSRGGTNTEAFF; DNA: TGTGCCAGCAGTAGGGGCGGGACGAACACTGAAGCTTTCTTT
size: -; length: 13; D: -; V: TRBV5-1; J: TRBJ1-3; CDR3: CASSLSGGDTIYF; DNA: TGCGCCAGCAGCTTGTCCGGGGGGGACACCATATATTTT
size: once; length: 16; D: TRBD1; V: TRBV7-2; J: TRBJ1-1; CDR3: CASSRPGTGGGLLAFF; DNA: TGTGCCAGCAGCCGTCCCGGGACAGGGGGCGGGTTGTTAGCTTTCTTT
size: -; length: 16; D: TRBD1; V: TRBV18; J: TRBJ1-5; CDR3: CASSPNGQGDNQPQHF; DNA: TGTGCCAGCTCACCAAATGGACAGGGGGACAATCAGCCCCAGCATTTT
size: -; length: 14; D: -; V: TRBV7-8; J: TRBJ2-7; CDR3: CASSLAASSYEQYF; DNA: TGTGCCAGCAGCTTAGCGGCCAGCTCCTACGAGCAGTACTTC
size: -; length: 15; D: -; V: TRBV6-5; J: TRBJ1-2; CDR3: CASSYSRGGADGYTF; DNA: TGTGCCAGCAGTTACTCGAGGGGGGGCGCGGATGGCTACACCTTC
size: -; length: 16; D: TRBD1; V: TRBV5-4; J: TRBJ2-1; CDR3: CASRSQGGQPYNEQFF; DNA: TGTGCCAGCAGATCCCAAGGGGGACAGCCCTACAATGAGCAGTTCTTC
size: -; length: 15; D: TRBD1; V: TRBV6-5; J: TRBJ2-3; CDR3: CASSTGQVSTDTQYF; DNA: TGTGCCAGCAGTACCGGACAGGTCAGCACAGATACGCAGTATTTT
size: -; length: 17; D: TRBD1; V: TRBV19; J: TRBJ1-3; CDR3: CASSHPGQPASGNTIYF; DNA: TGTGCCAGTAGTCATCCGGGACAGCCAGCCTCTGGAAACACCATATATTTT
size: once; length: 11; D: -; V: TRBV6-5; J: TRBJ1-1; CDR3: CASSSTSGAFF; DNA: TGTGCCAGCAGCTCGACATCGGGGGCTTTCTTT
size: -; length: 15; D: -; V: TRBV5-4; J: TRBJ1-4; CDR3: CASSSTGRTNEKLFF; DNA: TGTGCCAGCAGCTCAACAGGGCGGACTAATGAAAAACTGTTTTTT
size: -; length: 13; D: -; V: TRBV19; J: TRBJ1-1; CDR3: CASSIDRGTEAFF; DNA: TGTGCCAGTAGTATAGATCGGGGCACTGAAGCTTTCTTT
size: once; length: 14; D: TRBD1; V: TRBV2; J: TRBJ2-5; CDR3: CASSSDRGRGSQYF; DNA: TGTGCCAGCAGTTCAGACAGGGGGCGTGGGTCCCAGTACTTC
size: -; length: 15; D: TRBD2; V: TRBV5-5; J: TRBJ2-1; CDR3: CASRLTSGGYNEQFF; DNA: TGTGCCAGCAGGTTGACTAGCGGGGGCTACAATGAGCAGTTCTTC
size: -; length: 18; D: TRBD2; V: TRBV10-3; J: TRBJ2-3; CDR3: CAISESTLAGGPRDTQYF; DNA: TGTGCCATCAGTGAGTCGACTCTAGCGGGGGGCCCGCGGGATACGCAGTATTTT
size: -; length: 13; D: TRBD1; V: TRBV27; J: TRBJ1-2; CDR3: CASSYTGVGGYTF; DNA: TGTGCCAGCAGCTACACAGGGGTCGGTGGCTACACCTTC
size: -; length: 15; D: TRBD1; V: TRBV10-3; J: TRBJ1-2; CDR3: CAISERDRVSYGYTF; DNA: TGTGCCATCAGTGAGCGGGACAGGGTATCCTATGGCTACACCTTC
size: -; length: 14; D: -; V: TRBV18; J: TRBJ2-6; CDR3: CATYGVSGANVLTF; DNA: TGTGCCACCTACGGGGTCTCTGGGGCCAACGTCCTGACTTTC
size: once; length: 13; D: -; V: TRBV5-4; J: TRBJ2-7; CDR3: CASSLVNSYEQYF; DNA: TGTGCCAGCAGCTTGGTAAACTCGTACGAGCAGTACTTC
size: -; length: 15; D: -; V: TRBV9; J: TRBJ2-3; CDR3: CASSVGQSSTDTQYF; DNA: TGTGCCAGCAGCGTAGGGCAGTCTAGCACAGATACGCAGTATTTT
size: -; length: 15; D: TRBD1; V: TRBV15; J: TRBJ1-1; CDR3: CATSRDPGQGFEAFF; DNA: TGTGCCACCAGCAGAGATCCGGGACAGGGGTTCGAAGCTTTCTTT
size: -; length: 16; D: -; V: TRBV3-1/TRBV3-2; J: TRBJ2-2; CDR3: CASSQGTPANTGELFF; DNA: TGTGCCAGCAGCCAAGGGACTCCCGCGAACACCGGGGAGCTGTTTTTT
size: -; length: 13; D: -; V: TRBV4-3; J: TRBJ2-2; CDR3: CASSQSRDGELFF; DNA: TGCGCCAGCAGCCAATCGCGGGACGGGGAGCTGTTTTTT
size: -; length: 15; D: TRBD2; V: TRBV9; J: TRBJ2-1; CDR3: CASSVLAGGTNEQFF; DNA: TGTGCCAGCAGCGTGCTAGCGGGGGGGACCAATGAGCAGTTCTTC
size: -; length: 13; D: -; V: TRBV19; J: TRBJ2-5; CDR3: CASSIAGEETQYF; DNA: TGTGCCAGTAGTATCGCAGGGGAGGAGACCCAGTACTTC
size: -; length: 14; D: TRBD1; V: TRBV6-2/TRBV6-3; J: TRBJ2-7; CDR3: CASSLNQGAVEQYF; DNA: TGTGCCAGCAGTTTGAACCAGGGGGCGGTCGAGCAGTACTTC
size: few; length: 15; D: TRBD1; V: TRBV6-5; J: TRBJ2-7; CDR3: CASRHSGTGAYEQYF; DNA: TGTGCCAGCAGGCACAGCGGGACAGGGGCCTACGAGCAGTACTTC